The present T cell receptor (beta chain) was sequenced within a study of tumor-infiltrating lymphocytes in primary liver carcinoma. Making TCR beta cDNA involved 400 to 600 ng total RNA and a constant-region primer. Libraries of TCR beta came from three nested multiplex PCR rounds with slightly modified ARM-PCR. TRBV1-TRBV30 forward primers and a C-beta reverse primer were used in the first two PCR rounds, which each ran for around 11 cycles. MiXCR, applied by TCRdb to the multiplex PCR reads, yields one record per CDR3 protein. The sample shows about 180,000 distinct CDR3 sequences, about 55% of them seen only once. Germline lookup yields CDR1 SGHAT and CDR2 FQNNGV. This CDR3 is built from 13 residues. For this clonotype: Compared with germline, one end of the junction differs, possibly owing to a read error.

Unsorted whole blood yielded the blood RNA, and germline DNA was also extracted. The sample comprised peripheral blood. The sequence was collected from a middle-aged man with primary liver carcinoma and hepatitis B virus infection. The J gene is TRBJ2-1, the V gene TRBV11-2; TRBD2 agrees at 9 bases. The CDR3 DNA follows: TGTGCCAGCAGCCCCGGGACTAGCCTAGAGCAGCTTTTC. Translated: CASSPGTSLEQLF. Filled out from reference TRBV11-2 and TRBJ2-1, the complete variable domain reads EAGVAQSPRYKIIEKRQSVAFWCNPISGHATLYWYQQILGQGPKLLIQFQNNGVVDDSQLPKDRFSAERLKGVDSTLKIQPAKLEDSAVYLCASSPGTSLEQLFGPGTRLTVL.